These 7 T cell receptor beta chains share one sample of origin, sequenced in a study of cytomegalovirus exposure and HLA in healthy donors (dated by TCRdb to about 2017). Libraries were constructed by the immunoSEQ multiplex PCR assay. For the multiplex PCR, a mixture combining 60 forward primers for TCR Vbeta segments and 13 reverse primers for TCR Jbeta segments was used. TCRdb took this table from immuneACCESS and kept in-frame rearrangements with V and J called. Such tables lack part of the clones; where checked against another copy, unresolved V genes explain under half of the gap, and the rest is unexplained. Within this sample are roughly 100,000 clones, with around two thirds of them counted one time only. 2% to 3% of the sample lies in the top ten. The sequenced material came from PBMCs. Receptors were obtained from a man aged 45 to 65 in good health and CMV-seropositive.

This clone has more than one count but fewer than ten. The same CDR3 also results from other DNA sequences found in this sample. The V call is TRBV5-1, the J call TRBJ2-7, with 9 positions matching TRBD2. Germline V lookup: CDR1 SGHRS, CDR2 YFSETQ. This CDR3 has 15 amino acids. The trim removed 4 bases at V and 1 base at J, leaving 6 bases unmatched. DNA of the CDR3: TGCGCCAGCAGCCCCACTAGCGGGCCTTCCTACGAGCAGTACTTC. Amino acids: CASSPTSGPSYEQYF.

This chain links TRBV2 with TRBJ2-4; 9 nucleotides agree with TRBD1. Germline assignment: CDR1 SNHLY and CDR2 FYNNEI. The CDR3 is 13 amino acids. The J segment lost 12 bases and the V segment lost 3 bases, leaving 6 bases of the junction unmatched. The DNA for the CDR3 is TGTGCCAGCAGTGAGGGACAGGGAGGCAGTCAGTACTTC. The encoded protein is CASSEGQGGSQYF.

This clone was detected a few times. V gene TRBV10-3 combines with J gene TRBJ2-1; no firm D call. CDR1 is ENHRY, CDR2 SYGVKD, per germline. This CDR3 is built from 14 residues. Between the trimmed V and J ends, which lost 4 bases and 0 bases, there was a span of 7 bases. The CDR3, as DNA: TGTGCCATCAGTGCGGTAAGCTCCTACAATGAGCAGTTCTTC. It encodes CAISAVSSYNEQFF.

This clone has just a few counts. This sequence joins TRBV5-1 and TRBJ1-1, with 12 bases matching TRBD1. V gave up 5 bases and J gave up 5 bases; unmatched junction bases: 22. The CDR3 length is 20 residues. From germline, CDR1 is SGHRS and CDR2 YFSETQ. CDR3 region: CASRQRFPVGQGALRTEAFF. CDR3 in DNA: TGCGCCAGCAGACAACGGTTCCCGGTGGGACAGGGGGCCCTTAGGACTGAAGCTTTCTTT.

The chain has TRBV21-1 and TRBJ1-5; the DNA was not compared with TRBD1, the D call given in the table. TRBV21-1 is a documented pseudogene. The CDR3 covers 15 residues. This CDR3 is CASSKGQGWHQPQHF. For the CDR3, the DNA is TGTGCCAGCAGCAAAGGACAGGGTTGGCATCAGCCCCAGCATTTT.

J is TRBJ2-3 and V is TRBV10-3, with 9 bases aligning to TRBD2. V lost 3 bases and J lost 3; bases outside the gene matches: 7. The CDR3 contains 16 residues. CDR1 is ENHRY, CDR2 SYGVKD, per germline. CDR3 in DNA: TGTGCCATCAGTGAAACCAGCGGGAGGAGGACAGATACGCAGTATTTT. Its protein product is CAISETSGRRTDTQYF.

This rearrangement joins TRBV9 to TRBJ2-3; D is unresolved. V was trimmed by 0 bases and J by 5 bases, leaving 10 bases between them. CDR1 and CDR2 (germline): SGDLS, YYNGEE. The CDR3 has 14 residues. The CDR3 loop reads CASSVETNRDTQYF. The CDR3 nucleotides read TGTGCCAGCAGCGTAGAAACTAACCGAGATACGCAGTATTTT.